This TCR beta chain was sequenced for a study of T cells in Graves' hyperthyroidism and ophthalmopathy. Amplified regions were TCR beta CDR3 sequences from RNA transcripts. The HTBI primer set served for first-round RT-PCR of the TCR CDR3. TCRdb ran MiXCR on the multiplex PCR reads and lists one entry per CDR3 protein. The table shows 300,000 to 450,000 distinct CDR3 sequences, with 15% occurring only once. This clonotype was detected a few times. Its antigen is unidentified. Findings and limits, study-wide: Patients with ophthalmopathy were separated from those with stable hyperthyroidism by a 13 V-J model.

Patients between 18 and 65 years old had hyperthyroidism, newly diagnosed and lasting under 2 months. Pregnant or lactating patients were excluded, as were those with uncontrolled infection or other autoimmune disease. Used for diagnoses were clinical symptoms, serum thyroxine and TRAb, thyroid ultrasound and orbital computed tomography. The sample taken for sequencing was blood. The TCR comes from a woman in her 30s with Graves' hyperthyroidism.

CDR3 in amino acids: CASSLSGRFGYEQFF. DNA of the CDR3: TGCGCCAGCAGCTTAAGCGGGAGGTTTGGCTATGAGCAGTTCTTC. The chain is built from TRBV5-1 and TRBJ2-1, with TRBD2 matching over 9 bases. This CDR3 region has 15 residues. Germline CDR1 reads SGHRS; CDR2 reads YFSETQ. The trim removed 2 bases at V and 8 bases at J, leaving 8 bases unmatched.